This T cell receptor (beta chain) was sequenced in a study of cytomegalovirus exposure and HLA in healthy donors (dated by TCRdb to between 2016 and 2019). Broadly, across the study: In an earlier analysis of roughly 590 of the donors, under 300 Gb of sequence data and 90 million to 120 million unique TCR beta sequences from 180 million or so T cells were reported. Among some 400 genotyped donors of the cohort, an average of roughly 230,000 unique TCR beta nucleotide sequences was sequenced per donor, of which about 18% were non-productive. Every repertoire in the discovery cohort had been generated on one and the same sequencing platform. Rather than drawing on any new phenotypic data, the later analysis identified candidate immune exposures from TCR beta sequences and the way those sequences occurred across donors. Because of strong linkage in the cohort, 4 to 6 DR-DQ haplotypes were treated as single units for association and clustering. In a later genetic analysis, genome-wide SNP genotypes for about 60% of the 666 donors were used, and that subset was treated as a discovery cohort. Both class I and class II loci were covered by HLA typing, at four-digit resolution. Donor age, sex, ethnicity and CMV serostatus were collected together with the repertoire data. In an earlier analysis of 587 of the donors, high-throughput TCR beta sequencing was used to judge whether each TCR beta V gene segment behaved as functional or pseudogenic. The number of donors typed differed by locus, with 629-630 for A, B, C, DRB1 and DQB1, 522 for DQA1, 606 for DPA1, and over 400 for DPB1. An early release covering roughly 580 HLA-typed donors comprised 250 to 350 gigabases of sequencing data and around 86 million unique TCR sequences. A later analysis re-analyzed previously published TCR beta repertoires from 660 or so donors and added high-resolution HLA genotyping to study TCR occurrence patterns. The aim of the study was to test whether cataloging public T cell receptors could identify signatures of past pathogen exposure. Among the approximately 400 genotyped donors, around 81% belonged to the genetic ancestry cluster associated with self-reported Caucasian donors. Besides the first cohort of around 670 subjects, a separate validation cohort made up of 120 different subjects was used. To predict cytomegalovirus infection status, the study brought together high-throughput TCR immunosequencing, statistical association of individual TCRs with disease status, and machine learning. The study used immunosequencing to profile the T cell repertoires of about 670 subjects and linked those repertoires to cytomegalovirus serostatus. Broader findings and caveats from the paper: The study listed 150 to 200 TCR beta chains as associated with cytomegalovirus. Most CMV-associated TCR beta chains appeared to be HLA-restricted in a later analysis, and the HLA associations seemed to be driven largely by CMV exposure. V-gene and J-gene trimming of TCR beta chains was associated with a missense DCLRE1C variant in a later genetic analysis, and the association was replicated in an independent cohort. Roughly 15 rarely observed V segments, including chromosome 9 orphons, were excluded from the earlier analysis of several hundred of the donors because counts were too low. Because the 87-base-pair reads could not distinguish some IMGT-functional V segments, including TRBV6-2 and TRBV6-3, those segments were excluded. Because some donors lacked HLA typing at each locus, the association tests relied only on the typed subset. A cluster of highly shared sequence variants was judged likely to represent a technical artifact of the sequencing pipeline. The authors suggested that the approach could potentially be generalized to other disease states and immunological phenotypes. In a later analysis, 16,951 TCR beta sequences were associated with specific HLA alleles at a false discovery rate of 0.05. Linkage disequilibrium might explain the correlated functional status among segregating V segments, but an unknown experimental factor could not be ruled out. Presence/absence analyses assumed roughly uniform sequencing depth across donors, an assumption that may not hold. In a later genetic analysis, fewer N-insertions in productive TCRs were reported among donors in an Asian-associated ancestry cluster than the 666-donor mean. Most TCR sequences were observed very rarely across donors, whereas some public TCRs were present in many individuals. In a later analysis, HLA-associated TCR beta chains were found to be more clonally expanded and to have lower generation probabilities than equally common non-associated chains. In a later analysis, several top co-occurrence clusters were reported to appear linked to parvovirus B19, influenza, CMV and Epstein-Barr virus. A further reported finding was that TCR beta sequences accurately predicted the HLA-A and HLA-B alleles for most subjects in the first cohort. The cohort was sequenced for TCR beta chains only, and without alpha or paired-chain data the features that could be detected were limited. In an earlier analysis of some 500 of the donors, most TCR beta V segments appeared in productive rearrangements about 87% or about 30% of the time, broadly matching IMGT annotations. In a later analysis, TCR association rates were found to vary across HLA loci, with the most associated TCRs seen for DRB1 alleles and the fewest for HLA-C alleles. A few of the identified cytomegalovirus-associated TCR beta chains were confirmed in vitro to be specific for cytomegalovirus antigens. Assigning TCR associations to individual alleles was difficult when HLA alleles, especially DR and DQ, strongly co-occurred. The only immune exposure information available for the cohort was CMV serostatus. Cytomegalovirus status was reported to be diagnosed by the classifier with high specificity and sensitivity in both the original and validation cohorts.

The cohort was made up of 666 healthy bone marrow donors. At the time of sampling, every cohort member was nominally healthy, though immune exposures that went unrecorded were likely present. The donor was CMV seropositive and was included in the group of almost 300 seropositive cohort members. Each donor provided a peripheral blood sample, and peripheral blood mononuclear cells were used for TCR beta sequencing. Genomic DNA extraction from the blood cell samples was performed with the Qiagen DNeasy Blood Extraction Kit. The junction shows trimming of 7 bases on V and 5 bases on J, plus 17 bases between the germline ends. Based on the germline V gene, the CDR1 and CDR2 sequences are MNHNS and SASEGT. Counted from cysteine to phenylalanine, this CDR3 has 14 amino acids. Kept here is only the CDR3 DNA, which spans 42 bases and is read in frame from base 1. To prepare the library, the immunoSEQ multiplex PCR assay was applied. For the multiplex PCR, a mixture combining 60 forward primers for TCR Vbeta segments and 13 reverse primers for TCR Jbeta segments was used. A multiplex PCR assay on genomic DNA amplified the CDR3 region of rearranged TCR beta genes. Amplified TCR beta libraries were sequenced as 87-base-pair reads on the Illumina HiSeq System. Under the source paper's analysis protocol: A later analysis counted approximately 76 million unique TCR beta chains across the 666 repertoires, and around 12 million of these chains were shared by at least two donors. To remove PCR and sequencing errors, raw reads were error-corrected and collapsed into unique sequences using a nearest-neighbor algorithm that merged closely related sequences. Alignment of CDR3 sequences to IMGT reference sequences was used to assign V, D and J gene segments. For a sequence to be retained, at least a six-nucleotide match to both a V gene segment and a J gene segment was required. A rearrangement counted as productive if the CDR3 had no stop codons and remained in frame with V and J, and every other rearrangement counted as non-productive. CDR3 was defined by IMGT convention, running from the second conserved V-encoded cysteine to the conserved J-encoded phenylalanine. In an earlier analysis of around 570 of the donors, sequences lacking an unambiguous match to a single V gene segment were excluded. In an earlier analysis of almost 600 of the donors, a V segment was called functional when productive rearrangements were above 56.7%, and segregating when the standard deviation between donors exceeded 5%. A statistical classification framework was developed to diagnose cytomegalovirus status using the catalog of TCR beta chain sequences. In a later analysis, V and J genes were assigned by comparing TCR nucleotide sequences against IMGT/GENE-DB human TR gene sequences. The TCRdist pipeline was used in a later analysis to assign CDR3 sequences and most-parsimonious VDJ recombination scenarios. A later analysis defined each TCR beta chain by its CDR3 amino acid sequence plus V-gene family, and excluded reads lacking a unique V-gene family. As a way to deal with suspected cross-contamination and a sequencing artifact, a later analysis dropped 450 to 600 nucleotide sequences that were highly shared and had low generation probability. For each public chain, a later analysis derived a clonal expansion index from normalized ranks of inferred template counts within each repertoire. A later analysis computed generation probabilities with a VDJ recombination model fitted to out-of-frame rearrangements, and checked the results against IGoR. In a later analysis, hypergeometric tests were used to score TCR-TCR, TCR-HLA and TCR-CMV co-occurrence, with a repertoire-size bias correction applied to TCR pairs. In a later analysis, false discovery rates were estimated by permuting HLA or CMV assignments 20 times. In a later analysis, co-occurring TCRs were grouped using DBSCAN, with TCRdist sequence similarity added in when clustering inside HLA-allele-positive subsets. Repertoires with fewer than 30,000 or more than 120,000 public chains were left out of co-occurrence clustering, as were five repertoires with anomalous nucleotide sharing. What TCRdb holds here is the immuneACCESS table cut down to in-frame rearrangements. Part of the clones is not present; checked against another copy, under half of the missing clones reflect an unresolved V gene, and the others are unexplained. Clone size and the V and J calls come from that table; the DNA yielded D and trimming. This sample lists fewer than 150,000 clones; 85% to 90% were detected once. The ten largest make up 6% to 8% of the sample.

Remarks on this clone: The specificity of this receptor is unknown. Base-call qualities are not available, and no considerably larger clone is one nucleotide away.

The sequence was collected from a woman in her 30s in good health and CMV-seropositive. Sequences were obtained from PBMCs. The chain is made from TRBV6-1 and TRBJ2-5, with the D gene call left open. At the DNA level, the sequence is TGTGCCAGCAACCGAGCCCTACCAATGGAGACCCAGTACTTC. Its protein is CASNRALPMETQYF.